This T cell receptor beta chain appears in the sequencing data of a study of radiotherapy plus CTLA-4 blockade in lung cancer. In the study overall: Around 20% of enrolled patients responded objectively, and more than 30% had disease control. Study-level findings and limits: Increased serum interferon-beta after radiation also reportedly predicted response strongly. Following radiotherapy plus ipilimumab, tumor-derived TCR clones expanded in the blood.

In regard to this clone: Its cognate antigen is unknown.

Measured with immunoSEQ multiplex PCR; TCRdb has only the in-frame clones, and not every one. The top ten clones hold around 18% of a sample with roughly 45,000 clones, roughly 60% of them seen once. CDR3 length: 13 residues. V shed 4 bases and J shed 3 bases, with 10 bases lying between them. Germline V gene sequence: CDR1 SGDLS, CDR2 YYNGEE. The V call is TRBV9, the J call TRBJ1-2; D not resolved. The TCR sequence derives from a human donor with non-small cell lung cancer who had a partial response to radiotherapy plus ipilimumab. The material sequenced was peripheral blood, taken from a patient treated with radiotherapy plus ipilimumab. The CDR3 DNA sequence: TGTGCCAGCAGCCCCGACGGAGACTATGGCTACACCTTC. Protein product: CASSPDGDYGYTF.